These 8 T cell receptor beta chains came from one sample sequenced in a study of CD8 T cells in Susac syndrome. When the RNA was reverse transcribed, random hexamers were used with an input of 0.5 to 1 ug. TCRdb recomputed calls from the immunoSEQ multiplex PCR reads with MiXCR, one row per CDR3 protein. The table lists some 450,000 distinct CDR3 sequences, more than 70% of them singletons. Sequenced input: CD8+ T cells from PBMCs. The origin of the receptors is a human donor with multiple sclerosis.

The chain employs TRBV14 and TRBJ1-2; D remains ambiguous. Germline V gene lookup returns CDR1 SGHDN and CDR2 FVKESK. This CDR3 has 16 residues. V lost 0 bases and J 0 bases, leaving 11 bases between the germline ends. In nucleotides, the CDR3 is TGTGCCAGCAGCCAAGACTCCTTTGTCGCTAACTATGGCTACACCTTC. It translates to CASSQDSFVANYGYTF.

The rearrangement uses TRBV12-3 or TRBV12-4 and TRBJ2-7; D call uncertain. V shed 1 base and J shed 12 bases, with 16 bases lying between them. This CDR3 comprises 13 residues. Here the CDR3 DNA reads TGTGCCAGCAGTTTAGAAGGAACAGCAAACCTGTACTTC. Translating gives CASSLEGTANLYF.

The chain is built from TRBV5-4 and TRBJ1-1; 12 bases match TRBD1. The CDR3 is 13 residues long. The V and J ends lost 4 bases and 8 bases, in that order; junction bases with no gene match: 3. Germline CDR1 SGHNT, CDR2 YYREEE (reference sequence). As DNA, the CDR3 is TGTGCCAGCAGCGCCGGGACAGGGGGCGAAGCTTTCTTT. As protein: CASSAGTGGEAFF.

The chain has TRBV19 and TRBJ1-2, with 8 bases matching TRBD1. In germline, CDR1 is LNHDA, CDR2 SQIVND (reference sequence). V shed 8 bases, J shed 8 bases, and the junction held 7 bases outside the gene matches. CDR3 size: 12 residues. This CDR3 is CASGWTGYGYTF. The CDR3 DNA follows: TGTGCCAGTGGATGGACAGGGTACGGCTACACCTTC. Full variable domain (remainder filled in from reference TRBV19 and TRBJ1-2): DGGITQSPKYLFRKEGQNVTLSCEQNLNHDAMYWYRQDPGQGLRLIYYSQIVNDFQKGDIAEGYSVSREKKESFPLTVTSAQKNPTAFYLCASGWTGYGYTFGSGTRLTVV.

The V and J genes are TRBV7-6 and TRBJ1-3, with D possibly being TRBD1 (5 bases). The CDR3 is 14 amino acids. The ends were cut back, 0 bases at V and 8 bases at J, with 11 bases in the middle. Looked up from germline, CDR1 is SGHVS and CDR2 is FNYEAQ. The CDR3 coding sequence is TGTGCCAGCAGCTTAGCGCAGGGTCTAGACACCATATATTTT. Protein product: CASSLAQGLDTIYF. The variable domain in full, with the rest retrieved from reference TRBV7-6 and TRBJ1-3, is GAGVSQSPRYKVTKRGQDVALRCDPISGHVSLYWYRQALGQGPEFLTYFNYEAQQDKSGLPNDRFSAERPEGSISTLTIQRTEQRDSAMYRCASSLAQGLDTIYFGEGSWLTVV.

This chain connects TRBV3-1 to TRBJ2-1, with D hard to call. Germline assignment: CDR1 LGHDT and CDR2 YNNKEL (reference sequence). V lost 3 bases, J lost 9 bases, and 12 bases lay in between. This CDR3 has 13 residues. This CDR3 reads CASSHDGQAEQFF. The CDR3 DNA sequence: TGTGCCAGCAGCCATGACGGCCAAGCTGAGCAGTTCTTC.

The chain combines TRBV2 with TRBJ2-5, with a possible D match to TRBD1 (5 bases). With 6 bases removed from V and 1 base from J, the gap between germline ends came to 12 bases. Germline V lookup: CDR1 SNHLY, CDR2 FYNNEI. The CDR3 runs 14 residues. The CDR3 nucleotides read TGTGCCAGCAGAGATAGACAGTCCCAAGAGACCCAGTACTTC. Protein: CASRDRQSQETQYF. Together with reference TRBV2 and TRBJ2-5, the CDR3 gives the full variable domain: EPEVTQTPSHQVTQMGQEVILRCVPISNHLYFYWYRQILGQKVEFLVSFYNNEISEKSEIFDDQFSVERPDGSNFTLKIRSTKLEDSAMYFCASRDRQSQETQYFGPGTRLLVL.

V gene TRBV10-2 combines with J gene TRBJ2-5; D remains unclear. CDR3 length: 14 amino acids. With 6 bases removed from V and 4 bases from J, the gap between germline ends came to 15 bases. Germline-derived CDR1 and CDR2 are WSHSY and SAAADI. The CDR3 bases are TGCGCCAGCAGCTCATCCGCCTGGGGAGAGACCCAGTACTTC. This gives the protein CASSSSAWGETQYF.